This T cell receptor beta chain was found in a study of monozygotic twins with cystic fibrosis. As concerns this clone: The antigen is unknown.

The assay was immunoSEQ multiplex PCR, and TCRdb's table has in-frame clones only and misses some. Altogether fewer than 20,000 clones are present, about 96% being singletons, with the ten largest covering about 0.62%. General study points: Monozygotic CF twins shared more identical nucleotide clonotypes than unrelated patients.

This CDR3 has 14 amino acids. V trimming: 4 bases; J trimming: 3 bases; junction bases outside the gene matches: 4. Looked up from germline, CDR1 is SGHNT and CDR2 is YENEEA. The origin of this receptor is a girl aged 2 to 10 with cystic fibrosis. The V call is TRBV11-3, the J call TRBJ2-5; TRBD1 matches at 8 bases. Sample: blood. The CDR3 DNA follows: TGTGCCAGCAGCTACGACAGGGGCAAAGAGACCCAGTACTTC. This codes for CASSYDRGKETQYF. Combining the CDR3 with reference TRBV11-3 and TRBJ2-5 gives the whole variable domain EAGVVQSPRYKIIEKKQPVAFWCNPISGHNTLYWYLQNLGQGPELLIRYENEEAVDDSQLPKDRFSAERLKGVDSTLKIQPAELGDSAVYLCASSYDRGKETQYFGPGTRLLVL.